A selection of T cell receptor beta chains follows, all from one sample in a study of shared clonotypes between healthy human individuals. Clones were read by immunoSEQ multiplex PCR, and TCRdb kept only the in-frame ones, dropping some. Among around 1.6 million clones, nearly 99% were seen once, and the ten largest hold 0.4% to 0.55%. Input material: naive CD4+ T cells sorted from blood. These receptors were taken from a man aged 25-40 years in good health. Each CDR3 is given with its conserved first and last residue. The D gene is left open where the match is weak.

V gene: TRBV4-3; J gene: TRBJ1-2; CDR3 length: 14; D gene: NA; CDR3 protein: CASSPGVGVYGYTF; CDR3 DNA: TGCGCCAGCAGCCCCGGAGTAGGTGTCTATGGCTACACCTTC
V gene: TRBV28; J gene: TRBJ2-5; CDR3 length: 13; D gene: NA; CDR3 protein: CATTPPYRETQYF; CDR3 DNA: TGTGCCACCACTCCGCCCTATCGAGAGACCCAGTACTTC
V gene: TRBV7-2; J gene: TRBJ1-4; CDR3 length: 13; D gene: NA; CDR3 protein: CASRGGAWEKLFF; CDR3 DNA: TGTGCCAGCAGGGGTGGGGCTTGGGAAAAACTGTTTTTT
V gene: TRBV19; J gene: TRBJ1-1; CDR3 length: 16; D gene: NA; CDR3 protein: CASSVGTGLMNTEAFF; CDR3 DNA: TGTGCCAGTAGTGTTGGGACCGGACTCATGAACACTGAAGCTTTCTTT
V gene: TRBV5-1; J gene: TRBJ2-1; CDR3 length: 14; D gene: TRBD2; CDR3 protein: CASSSGGRGNEQFF; CDR3 DNA: TGCGCCAGCAGCTCGGGAGGACGTGGCAATGAGCAGTTCTTC
V gene: TRBV5-1; J gene: TRBJ1-1; CDR3 length: 16; D gene: NA; CDR3 protein: CASQIGPGTMNTEAFF; CDR3 DNA: TGCGCCAGCCAAATCGGTCCTGGAACCATGAACACTGAAGCTTTCTTT
V gene: TRBV5-1; J gene: TRBJ2-7; CDR3 length: 17; D gene: NA; CDR3 protein: CASSLGASEWFSYEQYF; CDR3 DNA: TGCGCCAGCAGCCTCGGGGCTTCAGAATGGTTCTCCTACGAGCAGTACTTC
V gene: TRBV7-8; J gene: TRBJ2-7; CDR3 length: 15; D gene: NA; CDR3 protein: CASSSSGVNSYEQYF; CDR3 DNA: TGTGCCAGCAGCTCGTCAGGTGTGAATTCCTACGAGCAGTACTTC
V gene: TRBV2; J gene: TRBJ2-3; CDR3 length: 14; D gene: NA; CDR3 protein: CARDAGSFTDTQYF; CDR3 DNA: TGTGCCAGAGACGCGGGTTCTTTCACAGATACGCAGTATTTT
V gene: TRBV29-1; J gene: TRBJ2-2; CDR3 length: 16; D gene: NA; CDR3 protein: CSVEEANGVNTGELFF; CDR3 DNA: TGCAGCGTTGAAGAGGCAAACGGGGTGAACACCGGGGAGCTGTTTTTT
V gene: TRBV18; J gene: TRBJ2-7; CDR3 length: 17; D gene: NA; CDR3 protein: CASSPSTGGWGNYEQYF; CDR3 DNA: TGTGCCAGCTCACCTTCGACAGGCGGTTGGGGTAACTACGAGCAGTACTTC
V gene: TRBV29-1; J gene: TRBJ2-1; CDR3 length: 15; D gene: NA; CDR3 protein: CSVEGTLPEYNEQFF; CDR3 DNA: TGCAGCGTTGAAGGTACCCTCCCCGAATACAATGAGCAGTTCTTC
V gene: TRBV15; J gene: TRBJ1-2; CDR3 length: 12; D gene: NA; CDR3 protein: CATAAHMDGYTF; CDR3 DNA: TGTGCCACCGCAGCCCACATGGATGGCTACACCTTC
V gene: TRBV6-5; J gene: TRBJ2-7; CDR3 length: 14; D gene: TRBD1; CDR3 protein: CASSYGDRANEQYF; CDR3 DNA: TGTGCCAGCAGTTACGGGGACAGGGCTAACGAGCAGTACTTC
V gene: TRBV28; J gene: TRBJ2-7; CDR3 length: 16; D gene: NA; CDR3 protein: CASSPVGAASSYEQYF; CDR3 DNA: TGTGCCAGCAGTCCCGTCGGTGCAGCAAGCTCCTACGAGCAGTACTTC
V gene: TRBV9; J gene: TRBJ1-5; CDR3 length: 14; D gene: NA; CDR3 protein: CASSVDPRNQPQHF; CDR3 DNA: TGTGCCAGCAGCGTCGACCCACGAAATCAGCCCCAGCATTTT
V gene: TRBV5-1; J gene: TRBJ2-7; CDR3 length: 15; D gene: NA; CDR3 protein: CASSLDPGTPYEQYF; CDR3 DNA: TGCGCCAGCAGCTTGGATCCCGGGACCCCCTACGAGCAGTACTTC
V gene: TRBV6-5; J gene: TRBJ2-3; CDR3 length: 14; D gene: NA; CDR3 protein: CASSYSKGGDTQYF; CDR3 DNA: TGTGCCAGCAGTTACTCGAAGGGTGGTGATACGCAGTATTTT
V gene: TRBV5-5; J gene: TRBJ2-1; CDR3 length: 13; D gene: NA; CDR3 protein: CASVGSSYNEQFF; CDR3 DNA: TGTGCCAGCGTCGGGAGCTCCTACAATGAGCAGTTCTTC
V gene: TRBV7-7; J gene: TRBJ2-5; CDR3 length: 17; D gene: TRBD2; CDR3 protein: CASSSRLASGRPETQYF; CDR3 DNA: TGTGCTAGCAGCTCCCGCCTGGCTAGCGGGAGGCCGGAGACCCAGTACTTC
V gene: TRBV11-1; J gene: TRBJ2-3; CDR3 length: 17; D gene: NA; CDR3 protein: CASSGRGVTSSTDTQYF; CDR3 DNA: TGTGCCAGCAGCGGCCGGGGAGTCACTTCTAGCACAGATACGCAGTATTTT
V gene: TRBV7-8; J gene: TRBJ1-1; CDR3 length: 15; D gene: TRBD1; CDR3 protein: CASSLAGTGGGEAFF; CDR3 DNA: TGTGCCAGCAGCTTAGCCGGGACAGGGGGAGGTGAAGCTTTCTTT
V gene: TRBV6-4; J gene: TRBJ2-3; CDR3 length: 15; D gene: NA; CDR3 protein: CASSVMGAATDTQYF; CDR3 DNA: TGTGCCAGCAGCGTGATGGGAGCAGCGACAGATACGCAGTATTTT